A selection of T cell receptor beta chains follows, all from one sample in a study of T cell changes during pregnancy in multiple sclerosis. Clones were read by immunoSEQ multiplex PCR, and TCRdb kept only the in-frame ones, dropping some. The sample contains around 35,000 clones, around 90% of which appear only once. The sequencing here drew on CD4+ T cells from peripheral blood mononuclear cells, taken after pregnancy. All receptors derive from a female donor with multiple sclerosis, enrolled in a pregnancy study. CDR3s leave out the opening cysteine and the closing phenylalanine or tryptophan. Size is stated for part of the rows, as once, few or many counts, or as a class when the clone is expanded.

. | TRBJ1-1 | TRBV7-2 | ASSRATALNTEAF
. | TRBJ1-2 | TRBV29-1 | SVVSGSSNLGYT
. | TRBJ1-5 | TRBV28 | ASSLSPAGSQPQH
. | TRBJ2-7 | TRBV10-1 | ASSDRGGAVGEQY
. | TRBJ2-7 | TRBV6-5 | ASSYIQGPEY
. | TRBJ2-3 | TRBV18 | ASSLGPGTASTDTQY
. | TRBJ2-7 | TRBV2 | ASHLEGVGPYEQY
. | TRBJ2-1 | TRBV7-2 | ASSPPGLAGVNEQF
. | TRBJ2-7 | TRBV7-9 | ASSLVRGTPRSYEQY
. | TRBJ2-7 | TRBV5-1 | ASSLVETGGIYAQY
. | TRBJ2-5 | TRBV5-1 | ASSSTDWETQY
. | TRBJ1-1 | TRBV5-1 | ASSLAQGLANTEAF
. | TRBJ2-7 | TRBV6-1 | ASREAGGPITYEQY
. | TRBJ2-7 | TRBV7-8 | ASSLGGRTYEQY
. | TRBJ2-3 | TRBV4-2 | ASSSARGGFTDTQY
. | TRBJ2-2 | TRBV5-1 | ASSSRTGANTGELF
. | TRBJ2-1 | TRBV27 | ASSLRRVAGGPKGNEQF
. | TRBJ2-5 | TRBV7-8 | ASSPRDRGSETQY
. | TRBJ1-4 | TRBV20-1 | SASLRDMRF
. | TRBJ2-7 | TRBV5-1 | ASSPGQGYNEQY
. | TRBJ2-7 | TRBV7-9 | ASSLASSSGGLYEQY
. | TRBJ2-5 | TRBV14 | ASSHARTSTETQY
once | TRBJ1-1 | TRBV18 | ASSPDRGQTEAF
. | TRBJ2-1 | TRBV6-4 | ASSEGRRDEQF
. | TRBJ2-4 | TRBV2 | ASNLGQGKNIQY
. | TRBJ2-2 | TRBV5-1 | ASRAANTGELF
. | TRBJ2-6 | TRBV4-1 | ASSQEGGQGASGANVLT
. | TRBJ1-2 | TRBV5-1 | ASSLGQGGGYT
. | TRBJ2-1 | TRBV6-5 | ASRGLAGGIDEQF
. | TRBJ2-2 | TRBV2 | ASSEWAGENTGELF
once | TRBJ2-3 | TRBV6-5 | ASSYRPTSSDTQY
. | TRBJ2-7 | TRBV5-1 | ASSLRSYGAPSYEQY
once | TRBJ1-4 | TRBV11-2 | ASSLGNRGTNEKLF
. | TRBJ2-5 | TRBV11-2 | ASNPGGGEETQY
. | TRBJ2-7 | TRBV19 | ASSRTSGRSYEQY
. | TRBJ2-2 | TRBV25-1 | ASRGQLPNTGELF
. | TRBJ1-1 | TRBV18 | ASSPPRQRNTEAF
once | TRBJ2-2 | TRBV11-3 | ASSPRGGLAGELF
. | TRBJ2-5 | TRBV9 | ASSARGQQETQY
. | TRBJ2-7 | TRBV7-5 | VRSRTRTGRKREANEQY
. | TRBJ2-5 | TRBV10-1 | ASSEAPRGETQY
once | TRBJ1-1 | TRBV18 | ASSPPSGETLLDTEAF
. | TRBJ1-3 | TRBV28 | ASSLWRGGAGNTIY
. | TRBJ2-1 | TRBV28 | ASFTSGNYNEQF
. | TRBJ1-4 | TRBV7-2 | ASSLSRTANEKLF
. | TRBJ2-3 | TRBV7-2 | ASSLAGQGARADTQY
. | TRBJ2-1 | TRBV5-4 | ASSLGGPSSTYNEQF
. | TRBJ2-5 | TRBV28 | ASSTHGETQY
few | TRBJ1-1 | TRBV2 | ASKNRVTPNTEAF
. | TRBJ2-2 | TRBV28 | ASSSTGHVTGELF